This T cell receptor beta chain was profiled in a study of stem cell transplantation in POMP-related autoinflammatory disease listed by TCRdb under 2021. The study in broad terms: The study hypothesized that defective thymoproteasomes impair MHC class I-dependent CD8+ T-cell differentiation and positive selection, skewing the TRB repertoire. Before transplant, patients showed CD4+ naive T-cell skewing, low CD8+ T-cell proportions, and reduced T-cell cytokine secretion. After transplant, 100% donor engraftment of neutrophils and platelets through one year was shown by DNA chimerism analysis. The effect of POMP deficiency on T-cell receptor beta repertoire diversity and CDR3 characteristics was assessed using high-throughput TRB sequencing. Overall results and qualifications from the work: A restricted number of unique TRB V-J gene pairings was observed in PRAID patients. Across all analyzed T-cell subsets, PRAID patients tended toward lower TRB diversity and higher clonality. In PRAID patients, the trend toward increased clonality and lower diversity reached statistical significance only for regulatory T cells.

Sample time point, as interpreted from the label and publication: after hematopoietic stem cell transplant. PRAID was marked by prominent immunodeficiency together with autoinflammation. Before TRB sequencing, T-cell subsets (conventional T cells, CD8+ T cells, regulatory T cells, T follicular helper cells) were sorted. As regards this clone: The antigen it recognizes is unknown. No clone much larger than this one lies a single base away; base qualities are absent.

Library prep was done by the immunoSEQ multiplex PCR assay. In the paper's pipeline: Repertoire diversity was quantified with Shannon entropy, accounting for clonal size distribution. The Gini-Simpson index (Simpson_1-D) was used to measure inequality in clonotype distribution. Held by TCRdb, this immuneACCESS table contains in-frame sequences only and omits some clones. Under half of the omission traces to an unresolved V gene where checked; the cause of the rest is unknown. For V, J and clone size, that table is used; D and trimming come from the DNA. This sample is represented by some 69,000 clones; approximately 91% of them were singletons. The top ten clones comprise around 0.66% of the sample. According to the germline V gene, CDR1 reads MGHRA and CDR2 reads YSYEKL. Its CDR3 holds 15 amino acids, cysteine through phenylalanine. Of the read, only the CDR3 DNA is kept; its 45 bases are in frame from base 1. The junction shows trimming of 1 base on V and 8 bases on J, and the gene matches do not reach 9 bases of it.

The TCR sequence derives from a human patient with POMP-related autoinflammation and immune dysregulation (PRAID). After a transplant, the graft donor may have provided part of the T cells. This specimen was CD4+ T cells from PBMCs, taken after stem cell transplantation. The V and J genes are TRBV4-1 and TRBJ1-2; a stretch of 8 junction bases matches TRBD1. The CDR3 has the sequence CASSQALRGREGYTF. The DNA sequence is TGCGCCAGCAGCCAAGCCCTCAGGGGGCGCGAGGGCTACACCTTC.